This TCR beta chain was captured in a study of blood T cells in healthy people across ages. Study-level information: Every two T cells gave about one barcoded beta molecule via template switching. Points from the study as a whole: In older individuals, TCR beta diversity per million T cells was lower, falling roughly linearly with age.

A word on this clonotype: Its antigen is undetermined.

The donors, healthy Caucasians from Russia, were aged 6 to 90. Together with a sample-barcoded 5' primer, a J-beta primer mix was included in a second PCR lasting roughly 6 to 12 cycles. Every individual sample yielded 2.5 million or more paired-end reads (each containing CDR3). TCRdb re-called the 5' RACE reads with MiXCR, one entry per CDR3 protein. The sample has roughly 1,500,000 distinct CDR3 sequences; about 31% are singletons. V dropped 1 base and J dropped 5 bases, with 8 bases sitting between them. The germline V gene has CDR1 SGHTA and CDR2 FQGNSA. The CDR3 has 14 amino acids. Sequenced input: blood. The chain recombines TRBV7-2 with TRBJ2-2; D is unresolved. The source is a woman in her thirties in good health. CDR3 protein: CASSLDNGTGELFF. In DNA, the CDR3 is TGTGCCAGCAGCTTAGACAACGGGACCGGGGAGCTGTTTTTT. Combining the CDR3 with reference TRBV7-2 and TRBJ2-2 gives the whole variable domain GAGVSQSPSNKVTEKGKDVELRCDPISGHTALYWYRQSLGQGLEFLIYFQGNSAPDKSGLPSDRFSAERTGGSVSTLTIQRTQQEDSAVYLCASSLDNGTGELFFGEGSRLTVL.